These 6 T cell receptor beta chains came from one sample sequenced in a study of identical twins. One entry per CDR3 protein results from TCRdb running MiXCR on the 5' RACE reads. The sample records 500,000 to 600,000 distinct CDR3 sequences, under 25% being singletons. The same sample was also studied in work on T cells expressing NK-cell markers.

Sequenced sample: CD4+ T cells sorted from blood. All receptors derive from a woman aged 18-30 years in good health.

For the CDR3, the DNA is TGTGCCAGCAGCCCCGGGAGAAACAATGAAAAACTGTTTTTT. Its translation: CASSPGRNNEKLFF. The chain employs TRBV12-3 or TRBV12-4 and TRBJ1-4, with no clear D. CDR3 length equals 14 residues. V was trimmed by 6 bases and J by 5 bases, leaving 13 bases between them.

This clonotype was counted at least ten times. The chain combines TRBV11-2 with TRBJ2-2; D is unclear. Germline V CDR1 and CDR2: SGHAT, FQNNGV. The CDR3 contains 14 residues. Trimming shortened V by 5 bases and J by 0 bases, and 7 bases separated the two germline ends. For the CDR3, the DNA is TGTGCCAGCAGCCGCAGCCCGAACACCGGGGAGCTGTTTTTT. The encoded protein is CASSRSPNTGELFF.

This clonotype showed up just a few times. CDR3 sequence reads: CASSPRQAPGSPLHF. CDR3 nucleotides: TGTGCCAGCAGCCCTAGACAGGCTCCTGGTTCACCCCTCCACTTT. The V and J genes are TRBV7-6 and TRBJ1-6, with a possible D match to TRBD1 (6 bases). V was shortened by 5 bases and J by 9 bases, with 17 bases between the two germline ends. Germline CDR1 and CDR2: SGHVS and FNYEAQ. The CDR3 is 15 amino acids.

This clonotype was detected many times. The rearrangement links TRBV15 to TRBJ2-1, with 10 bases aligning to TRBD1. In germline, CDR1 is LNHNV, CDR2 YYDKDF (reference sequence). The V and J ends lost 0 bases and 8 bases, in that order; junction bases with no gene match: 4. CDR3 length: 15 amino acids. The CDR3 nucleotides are TGTGCCACCAGCAGAGATAGGACAGGGGGAGATGAGCAGTTCTTC. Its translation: CATSRDRTGGDEQFF. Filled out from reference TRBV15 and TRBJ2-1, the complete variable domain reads DAMVIQNPRYQVTQFGKPVTLSCSQTLNHNVMYWYQQKSSQAPKLLFHYYDKDFNNEADTPDNFQSRRPNTSFCFLDIRSPGLGDTAMYLCATSRDRTGGDEQFFGPGTRLTVL.

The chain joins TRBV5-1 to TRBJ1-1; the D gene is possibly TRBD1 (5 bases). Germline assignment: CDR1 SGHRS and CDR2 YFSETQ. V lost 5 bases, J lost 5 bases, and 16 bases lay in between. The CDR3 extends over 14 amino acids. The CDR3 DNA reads TGCGCCAGCAGTCTGGGGCCAGGATGGACTGAAGCTTTCTTT. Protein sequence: CASSLGPGWTEAFF.

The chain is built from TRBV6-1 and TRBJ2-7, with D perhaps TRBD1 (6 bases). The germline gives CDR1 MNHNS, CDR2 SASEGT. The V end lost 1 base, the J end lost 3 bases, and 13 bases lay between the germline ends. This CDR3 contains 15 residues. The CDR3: CASSEEARGIYEQYF. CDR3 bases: TGTGCCAGCAGTGAAGAAGCGAGGGGGATCTACGAGCAGTACTTC.